This T cell receptor beta chain emerged from a study of neurological immune-mediated disorders (dated by TCRdb to the late 2010s). Looking at the study overall: Among the 35 or so multiple sclerosis patients, relapsing-remitting MS was present in some 30 and secondary progressive MS was present in 3. Peripheral blood TCR-beta repertoires from patients with HTLV-I-associated myelopathy (HAM/TSP), patients with multiple sclerosis, and healthy controls were compared in the study using UMI-based sequencing. The roughly 100 TCR-beta libraries included longitudinal samples, technical triplicates and paired sorted CD4+ and CD8+ T-cell subsets alongside PBMC samples. Of the approximately 68 subjects in the cohort, around 14 were HAM/TSP patients, approximately 35 were multiple sclerosis patients, and about 20 were healthy controls.

cDNA synthesis used template-switch 5'RACE with a primer carrying a 10-nucleotide random unique molecular identifier tagging each TCR transcript. Every sequencing run yielded over 160 million TCR-beta sequences covering 15-18 subjects. Total RNA was extracted with the RNeasy kit. The KAPA Real-time Library Amplification kit was used to amplify TCR-beta VDJ regions with primers targeting the TCR constant region and the 5'RACE anchor. Sample indexes and Illumina adaptors were added in a first PCR, after which library yield was increased in a second PCR. The roughly 650 bp TCR product was size-selected on a 2% E-gel SizeSelection system after Ampure bead purification. Library quality was checked on a Bioanalyzer, concentration was measured with Qubit, and libraries were quantified with the Kapa Library Quantification kit before pooling. Paired-end 2 x 150 bp sequencing of the libraries was performed on an Illumina HiSeq 2500. To increase sequence diversity, about 23-32% phiX was spiked into each library pool. Per the authors' processing: The quality-filtered reads were processed with the UMI-based MiGEC pipeline, whose error correction step removed more than 80% of the raw TCR sequences. IMGT germline references were used for aligning VDJ genes, and each clonotype was defined as a unique CDR3 amino acid sequence together with its V-J genes. Clonal expansion, Shannon diversity and CDR3 relatedness were evaluated with VDJtools (CalcPairwiseDistances, ClusterSamples), while phylogenetic trees were built in CLCbio workbench. Clones with at least 8 unique UMIs were defined as expanded, with this threshold being based on coefficient-of-variation modelling across technical triplicates. TCRdb passed the public sequencing reads through fastp at Q25 and MiXCR, retaining productive beta sequences. Each record represents a unique CDR3 protein, reported with the most common genes and DNA among its rows. The V and J calls and clone size are TCRdb's, not the authors'. This sample gives tens of thousands of distinct CDR3 sequences in total; 3% to 4% of them show up just once. The ten largest clones add up to about 2.9% of the sample.

CDR1 is given as MNHEY and CDR2 as SMNVEV, both from the germline V gene (reference sequence). Measured from the cysteine to the phenylalanine, the CDR3 is 15 residues long. Of all the DNA, just the CDR3 is kept, 45 bases in frame from base 1. Between the V and J ends, shortened by 3 bases and 0 bases respectively, the junction contains 12 bases. Findings and caveats that apply to the study as a whole: The MS cluster showed no association with clinical or MRI features, and the authors stated that larger cohorts are needed. Phylogenetic analysis grouped repertoires from 18 of 34 MS patients into a cluster of related CDR3 sequences, suggesting a possible repertoire-level signature. TCR clonal expansion was greatest in HAM/TSP patients and smallest in MS patients, who ranked below even healthy controls. Expanded clones from different subjects shared no identical CDR3 amino acid sequences, which suggests that TCR-beta repertoires were private in all groups.

With respect to this clonotype: The antigen it binds to is not known. This may come from a read error, since a much larger clone is one base off.

For unsorted PBMC libraries, 2 million PBMCs were used after storage in RNAlater at -80 degrees C until RNA extraction. Multiple sclerosis patients were enrolled in a US clinical protocol under which disease progression was evaluated by magnetic resonance imaging. Peripheral blood underwent Ficoll-Hypaque density gradient centrifugation to isolate PBMCs, which were then cryopreserved in liquid nitrogen. Material: PBMCs. This sequence uses TRBV27 and TRBJ2-7; the D gene is not confidently resolved. The source of this sequence is a woman aged 50 to 60 with multiple sclerosis. The CDR3 has the sequence CASSFGRIPSYEQYF. The DNA is as follows: TGTGCCAGCAGTTTTGGCAGGATTCCCTCCTACGAGCAGTACTTC.